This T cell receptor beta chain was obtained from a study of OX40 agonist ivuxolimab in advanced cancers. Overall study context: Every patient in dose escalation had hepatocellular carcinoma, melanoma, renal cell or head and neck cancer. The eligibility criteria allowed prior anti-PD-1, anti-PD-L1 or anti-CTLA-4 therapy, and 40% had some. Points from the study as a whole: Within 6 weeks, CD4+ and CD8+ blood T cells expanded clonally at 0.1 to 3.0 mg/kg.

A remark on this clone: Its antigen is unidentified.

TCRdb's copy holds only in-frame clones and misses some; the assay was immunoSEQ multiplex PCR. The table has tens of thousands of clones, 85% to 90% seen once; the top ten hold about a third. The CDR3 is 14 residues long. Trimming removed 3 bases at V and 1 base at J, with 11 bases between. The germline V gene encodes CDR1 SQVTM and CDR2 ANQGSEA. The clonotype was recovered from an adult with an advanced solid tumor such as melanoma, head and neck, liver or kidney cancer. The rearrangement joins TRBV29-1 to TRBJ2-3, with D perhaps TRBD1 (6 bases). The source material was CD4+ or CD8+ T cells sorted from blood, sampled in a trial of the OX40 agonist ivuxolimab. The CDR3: CSVDVGAGTDTQYF. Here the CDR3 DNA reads TGCAGCGTTGATGTGGGGGCTGGCACAGATACGCAGTATTTT.